The 21 T cell receptor beta chains below were found in one sample sequenced in a study of OX40 agonist ivuxolimab in advanced cancers. The receptor library was made with the immunoSEQ multiplex PCR assay. In TCRdb, the immuneACCESS table is reduced to in-frame sequences with V and J assigned. These tables do not hold every clone; where another copy was compared, an unresolved V gene accounts for under half, and the others remain unexplained. The sample table shows roughly 39,000 clones, and just under 90% are seen once. In total, the top ten clones hold 4.5% to 6% of the sample. The source material was CD4+ or CD8+ T cells sorted from blood, sampled in a trial of the OX40 agonist ivuxolimab. The receptors were gathered from an adult with an advanced solid tumor such as melanoma, head and neck, liver or kidney cancer.

The chain joins TRBV30 to TRBJ1-5; 7 nucleotides agree with TRBD1. V lost 0 bases, J lost 0 bases, and 20 bases stayed unmatched. The CDR3 loop spans 21 amino acids. Germline values: CDR1 GTSNPN, CDR2 SVGIG (reference sequence). This CDR3 is CAWSVPTTTGRGDYSNQPQHF. CDR3 DNA sequence: TGTGCCTGGAGTGTACCCACAACGACAGGGCGGGGGGATTATAGCAATCAGCCCCAGCATTTT. The variable domain in full, with the rest retrieved from reference TRBV30 and TRBJ1-5, is SQTIHQWPATLVQPVGSPLSLECTVEGTSNPNLYWYRQAAGRGLQLLFYSVGIGQISSEVPQNLSASRPQDRQFILSSKKLLLSDSGFYLCAWSVPTTTGRGDYSNQPQHFGDGTRLSIL.

This chain joins TRBV6-5 and TRBJ1-3; D is ambiguous. CDR1 is MNHEY and CDR2 is SVGAGI in the germline V gene. This CDR3 is built from 15 residues. Trimming shortened V by 5 bases and J by 0 bases, and 11 bases separated the two germline ends. Here the CDR3 reads CASSARLSSGNTIYF. The CDR3 coding sequence is TGTGCCAGCAGTGCCCGACTGAGCTCTGGAAACACCATATATTTT.

This clone was seen more than once but under ten times. J is TRBJ2-3 and V is TRBV2, with 11 bases lining up with TRBD2. From germline, CDR1 is SNHLY and CDR2 FYNNEI. J was trimmed by 6 bases and V by 6 bases; bases with no gene match: 8. There are 15 residues in the CDR3. The CDR3 protein is CASRRLAGFWDTQYF. CDR3 in DNA: TGTGCCAGCAGAAGACTAGCGGGATTCTGGGATACGCAGTATTTT.

The CDR3 region has the DNA TGTGCCTGGAGTGGCCCCGGTCCCCGAGTCACCACGCAGTATTTT. Its translation is CAWSGPGPRVTTQYF. The rearrangement links TRBV30 to TRBJ2-3; D ambiguous. The germline V gene has CDR1 GTSNPN and CDR2 SVGIG (reference sequence). V lost 1 base, J lost 9 bases, and 20 bases lay in between. This CDR3 spans 15 amino acids.

The chain combines TRBV7-8 with TRBJ1-4; perhaps TRBD1 as D (5 bases). The CDR3 length is 12 residues. CDR1 SGHVS and CDR2 FQNEAQ come from the germline V gene. The V end lost 1 base, the J end lost 15 bases, and 12 bases lay between the germline ends. CDR3 nucleotides: TGTGCCAGCAGCTTAGTAGGGGAAGGAATGTTTTTT. This sequence encodes CASSLVGEGMFF. Together with reference TRBV7-8 and TRBJ1-4, the CDR3 gives the full variable domain: GAGVSQSPRYKVAKRGQDVALRCDPISGHVSLFWYQQALGQGPEFLTYFQNEAQLDKSGLPSDRFFAERPEGSVSTLKIQRTQQEDSAVYLCASSLVGEGMFFGSGTQLSVL.

This chain connects TRBV28 to TRBJ1-4, with unresolved D. Germline V gene data show CDR1 as MDHEN and CDR2 as SYDVKM. The CDR3 is 17 amino acids. Trimming took off 6 bases at V and 0 bases at J, with 17 bases between the two ends. This chain's CDR3 is CASSPAGFGPTNEKLFF. Written as DNA, the CDR3 is TGTGCCAGCAGCCCGGCGGGGTTTGGGCCAACTAATGAAAAACTGTTTTTT.

This chain uses TRBV19 with TRBJ1-1; TRBD1 is a possible D gene (6 bases). The CDR3 spans 14 residues. CDR1 LNHDA and CDR2 SQIVND come from the germline V gene (reference sequence). V gave up 2 bases and J gave up 5 bases, with 12 bases separating them. This CDR3 is CASSIIGGTTEAFF. CDR3 nucleotide sequence: TGTGCCAGTAGTATAATAGGAGGGACAACTGAAGCTTTCTTT.

A single count supports this clone. This rearrangement joins TRBV9 to TRBJ2-7; TRBD2 agrees at 7 bases. The CDR3 sequence is 15 residues long. From germline, CDR1 is SGDLS and CDR2 YYNGEE. The V and J ends lost 0 bases and 1 base, in that order; junction bases with no gene match: 4. The CDR3 bases are TGTGCCAGCAGCGTAGGTCCAGCGGGGTCCTACGAGCAGTACTTC. Protein product: CASSVGPAGSYEQYF.

This clone showed up just a few times. The chain has TRBV11-2 and TRBJ1-1; D call uncertain. The V end lost 4 bases, the J end lost 1 base, and 10 bases lay between the germline ends. CDR3 length: 14 residues. CDR1 and CDR2 from the germline V gene are SGHAT and FQNNGV. The CDR3 is CASSSQITNTEAFF. The CDR3 DNA reads TGTGCCAGCAGCTCACAGATTACGAACACTGAAGCTTTCTTT.

V gene TRBV27 combines with J gene TRBJ2-2, with D perhaps TRBD2 (6 bases). CDR1 and CDR2 (germline): MNHEY, SMNVEV (reference sequence). This CDR3 spans 14 amino acids. V lost 4 bases and J lost 4, with 10 bases in between. CDR3 DNA sequence: TGTGCCAGCAGTTCGGGACTCGCCACCGGGGAGCTGTTTTTT. Its translation is CASSSGLATGELFF.

The chain combines TRBV27 with TRBJ2-2; 7 bases line up with TRBD1. The CDR3 runs 17 residues. From germline, CDR1 is MNHEY and CDR2 SMNVEV (reference sequence). The junction had 9 bases not matched to a gene; V was cut back by 3 bases and J by 2 bases. Written as DNA, the CDR3 is TGTGCCAGCAGTTTGGGCAGGGGGTCTTTCAACACCGGGGAGCTGTTTTTT. Translated: CASSLGRGSFNTGELFF.

The V and J genes are TRBV5-4 and TRBJ1-2, with D maybe TRBD1 (6 bases). V was cut by 4 bases and J by 0 bases, with 13 bases left in between. Germline-derived CDR1 and CDR2 are SGHNT and YYREEE (reference sequence). The CDR3 sequence is 15 residues long. The CDR3 nucleotides read TGTGCCAGCAGCCTACAGGGAACCACTAACTATGGCTACACCTTC. The encoded protein is CASSLQGTTNYGYTF.

The chain joins TRBV28 to TRBJ2-3, with D hard to call. CDR1 and CDR2 from the germline V gene are MDHEN and SYDVKM. V lost 5 bases, J lost 1 base, and 10 bases lay in between. The CDR3 is 14 amino acids. The CDR3 spells CASSPTRGTDTQYF. In DNA, the CDR3 is TGTGCCAGCAGTCCCACCCGGGGCACAGATACGCAGTATTTT.

The chain carries TRBV10-3 and TRBJ2-7, with D perhaps TRBD1 (6 bases). CDR3 length equals 15 residues. V shed 6 bases and J shed 0 bases, with 15 bases lying between them. The germline gives CDR1 ENHRY, CDR2 SYGVKD. CDR3 sequence reads: CAIRVTGFGSYEQYF. The DNA of the CDR3 is TGTGCCATCAGGGTTACAGGGTTCGGCTCCTACGAGCAGTACTTC.

The J gene is TRBJ1-4, the V gene TRBV5-1; possibly TRBD1 for D (6 bases). Germline values: CDR1 SGHRS, CDR2 YFSETQ. This CDR3 spans 14 amino acids. Trimming stripped 2 bases from V and 7 bases from J, with 12 bases between. In DNA, the CDR3 is TGCGCCAGCAGCTTCACAGGGATTCTTGAAAAACTGTTTTTT. This codes for CASSFTGILEKLFF.

This clone came up once. The rearrangement joins TRBV19 to TRBJ2-1; TRBD2 matches at 10 bases. V lost 0 bases to trimming and J lost 3 bases; unmatched junction nucleotides: 2. Germline V CDR1 and CDR2: LNHDA, SQIVND (reference sequence). The CDR3 is 16 amino acids. CDR3 bases: TGTGCCAGTAGTATAGAGAGCGGGGGGGGCTACAATGAGCAGTTCTTC. As protein: CASSIESGGGYNEQFF.

V is TRBV7-8 and J is TRBJ2-6, with D uncertain. Germline CDR1 SGHVS, CDR2 FQNEAQ. The CDR3 extends over 15 amino acids. Trimming stripped 10 bases from V and 0 bases from J, with 13 bases between. The DNA of the CDR3 is TGTGCCACCCCGGTGGGCGGCTCTGGGGCCAACGTCCTGACTTTC. Translating it yields CATPVGGSGANVLTF.

The chain has TRBV19 and TRBJ1-2; no firm D call. Per germline, CDR1 LNHDA and CDR2 SQIVND (reference sequence). CDR3 length: 12 residues. Trimming pared 7 bases from V and 5 bases from J, leaving 11 bases between. The CDR3 spells CASTRTAYGYTF. The CDR3 DNA reads TGTGCCAGTACCCGGACTGCTTATGGCTACACCTTC. The full variable domain, with the rest looked up from reference TRBV19 and TRBJ1-2, is DGGITQSPKYLFRKEGQNVTLSCEQNLNHDAMYWYRQDPGQGLRLIYYSQIVNDFQKGDIAEGYSVSREKKESFPLTVTSAQKNPTAFYLCASTRTAYGYTFGSGTRLTVV.

This chain links TRBV2 with TRBJ2-1; 7 positions match TRBD1. The CDR3 spans 15 residues. Germline CDR1 reads SNHLY; CDR2 reads FYNNEI. V lost 6 bases, J lost 6 bases, and 11 bases stayed unmatched. CDR3 DNA: TGTGCCAGCAGGGCCAGGGGGTCTCTTATCAATGAGCAGTTCTTC. Its protein product is CASRARGSLINEQFF.

The chain couples TRBV30 to TRBJ2-7, with TRBD1 matching over 7 bases. The germline V gene encodes CDR1 GTSNPN and CDR2 SVGIG (reference sequence). Trimming at V came to 2 bases and at J to 2 bases, leaving 12 bases not matched to a gene. This CDR3 contains 16 residues. CDR3 bases: TGTGCCTGGAGTACCTATTTTAGGACAGGCACCTACGAGCAGTACTTC. Translated, it gives CAWSTYFRTGTYEQYF.

CDR3 DNA sequence: TGTGCCAGCAGCCCCCCGGTAGCGGGGAGGTACCCGGACACAGATACGCAGTATTTT. As protein: CASSPPVAGRYPDTDTQYF. This rearrangement joins TRBV7-9 to TRBJ2-3, with TRBD2 identical over 8 bases. Germline V gene lookup returns CDR1 SEHNR and CDR2 FQNEAQ (reference sequence). V shed 5 bases and J 2 bases; nucleotides not matched to a gene: 18. The CDR3 loop spans 19 amino acids.